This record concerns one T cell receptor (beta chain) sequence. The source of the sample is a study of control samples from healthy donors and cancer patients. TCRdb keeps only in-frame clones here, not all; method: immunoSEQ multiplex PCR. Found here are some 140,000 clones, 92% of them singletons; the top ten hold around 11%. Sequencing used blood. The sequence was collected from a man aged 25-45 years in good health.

The chain's CDR3 is CASSSGGATKNIQYF. The CDR3, as DNA: TGTGCCAGCAGTTCAGGGGGCGCGACCAAAAACATTCAGTACTTC. The chain joins TRBV6-5 to TRBJ2-4, with 8 bases identical to TRBD1. Germline assignment: CDR1 MNHEY and CDR2 SVGAGI. Trimming took 4 bases from V and 2 from J; bases not matched to a gene: 4. The CDR3 runs to 15 residues.